This passage covers 10 T cell receptor beta chains from one sample sequenced in a study of tumor-infiltrating lymphocytes in primary liver carcinoma. Total RNA (approximately 450 ng) served as template for TCR beta cDNA synthesis primed by a constant-region primer. Library construction for TCR beta comprised three nested multiplex PCR rounds performed with slightly modified ARM-PCR. The first two PCR rounds, approximately 10 cycles each, used TRBV1-TRBV30 forward primers and a C-beta reverse primer. TCRdb processed the multiplex PCR reads anew with MiXCR; each CDR3 protein has one entry. Altogether 180,000 or so distinct CDR3 sequences are present, about 55% being singletons, with the ten largest covering 72%. Germline DNA was extracted alongside blood RNA, which was obtained from unsorted whole blood. Sequenced sample: peripheral blood. The source is a man aged 40-50 years with primary liver carcinoma and hepatitis B virus infection.

This clonotype was seen only once. A much larger clone differs from this one at a single base, so this may be a read error. The chain combines TRBV11-2 with TRBJ2-3; the D call may be TRBD1 or TRBD2 (6 bases each). This CDR3 comprises 16 residues. Trimming pared 7 bases from V and 0 bases from J, leaving 17 bases between. Germline V gene data show CDR1 as SGHAT and CDR2 as FQNNGV. The DNA of the CDR3 is TGTGCCAGCAAATGGGGGGCTAGGGGTAGCACAGATACGCAGTATTTT. Residues: CASKWGARGSTDTQYF. The full variable domain, its missing parts supplied by reference TRBV11-2 and TRBJ2-3, is EAGVAQSPRYKIIEKRQSVAFWCNPISGHATLYWYQQILGQGPKLLIQFQNNGVVDDSQLPKDRFSAERLKGVDSTLKIQPAKLEDSAVYLCASKWGARGSTDTQYFGPGTRLTVL.

The chain is built from TRBV30 and TRBJ2-6; D not resolved. V was trimmed by 7 bases and J by 0 bases, leaving 7 bases between them. The CDR3 extends over 13 amino acids. Germline CDR1 reads GTSNPN; CDR2 reads SVGIG (reference sequence). The CDR3 protein is CAYTDSGANVLTF. CDR3 DNA sequence: TGTGCCTATACGGACTCTGGGGCCAACGTCCTGACTTTC.

DNA for the CDR3: TGTGCCAGCAGCCGACTCACCGGGGCCGCATTCAGCTCCTACGAGCAGTACTTC. Encoded protein: CASSRLTGAAFSSYEQYF. The chain employs TRBV7-8 and TRBJ2-7; D is possibly TRBD1 or TRBD2 (5 bases each). The CDR3 runs 18 residues. Trimming pared 5 bases from V and 0 bases from J, leaving 23 bases between. Germline CDR1 is SGHVS and CDR2 is FQNEAQ. The full variable domain, completed using reference TRBV7-8 and TRBJ2-7, is GAGVSQSPRYKVAKRGQDVALRCDPISGHVSLFWYQQALGQGPEFLTYFQNEAQLDKSGLPSDRFFAERPEGSVSTLKIQRTQQEDSAVYLCASSRLTGAAFSSYEQYFGPGTRLTVT.

This clonotype turned up a few times. The J gene is TRBJ1-1, the V gene TRBV6-1, with 8 bases identical to TRBD1. Germline CDR1 reads MNHNS; CDR2 reads SASEGT. This CDR3 spans 16 amino acids. J was trimmed by 5 bases and V by 0 bases; bases with no gene match: 8. CDR3 sequence reads: CASSEAARQGLTEAFF. The CDR3 DNA is TGTGCCAGCAGTGAAGCGGCTCGACAGGGGTTGACTGAAGCTTTCTTT.

The genes are TRBV6-1 and TRBJ2-1; tentatively, D is TRBD1 (6 bases). Germline CDR1 MNHNS, CDR2 SASEGT. V lost 4 bases and J lost 6, with 16 bases in between. The length of the CDR3 is 15 residues. Here the CDR3 DNA reads TGTGCCAGCAGTGTTCACAGGGCCCCTTCCAATGAGCAGTTCTTC. Amino acids: CASSVHRAPSNEQFF.

V usage is TRBV6-6 and J usage is TRBJ2-1, with 7 bases fitting TRBD2. Trimming removed 5 bases from V and 7 bases from J; junction bases left unmatched: 23. The length of the CDR3 is 19 residues. CDR1 is MNHNY, CDR2 SVGAGI, per germline (reference sequence). The CDR3 reads CASSRPTFTSGRVVNEQFF. The CDR3 DNA reads as TGTGCCAGCAGTCGTCCCACCTTCACTAGTGGGAGGGTTGTGAATGAGCAGTTCTTC.

V is TRBV24-1 and J is TRBJ2-3; D gene unclear. Germline V gene data show CDR1 as KGHDR and CDR2 as SFDVKD. V was trimmed by 4 bases and J by 6 bases, leaving 10 bases between them. There are 13 residues in the CDR3. The CDR3 sequence is CATSDPSRDTQYF. In nucleotides, the CDR3 is TGTGCCACCAGTGACCCAAGCCGGGATACGCAGTATTTT.

There are a few counts of this clonotype. This chain joins TRBV12-3 or TRBV12-4 and TRBJ2-4; a possible D gene is TRBD1 (6 bases). The CDR3 is made up of 14 amino acids. V was pared by 2 bases and J by 6 bases, with 11 bases between. CDR3 DNA: TGTGCCAGCAGTTTAACCCAGGGGACAAACATTCAGTACTTC. Its protein is CASSLTQGTNIQYF.

The chain combines TRBV10-3 with TRBJ2-1, with 10 bases lining up with TRBD2. The CDR3 totals 15 residues. Trimming at V came to 10 bases and at J to 1 base, leaving 7 bases not matched to a gene. Germline V CDR1 and CDR2: ENHRY, SYGVKD. The CDR3 loop reads CATTWTSGSYNEQFF. CDR3 nucleotides: TGTGCCACAACGTGGACTAGCGGATCCTACAATGAGCAGTTCTTC.

About this clonotype: Possible read error: a much larger clone is one base away. The rearrangement joins TRBV10-3 to TRBJ2-5; D perhaps matches TRBD2 (5 bases). CDR3 size: 16 residues. Germline lookup yields CDR1 ENHRY and CDR2 SYGVKD. The DNA for the CDR3 is TGTGCCGTCAGTGGGGAGTCAGGCCGGTACCAAGAGACCCAGTACTTC. Translation: CAVSGESGRYQETQYF.